The 16 T cell receptor beta chains given below trace back to one sample, sequenced in a study of human CD8 memory T cell subsets. It was UMI-labeled 5' RACE by which the TCR beta libraries were made. No DNA is given; TCRdb re-called the 5' RACE reads and lists each CDR3 protein once. The repertoire table contains about 18,000 distinct CDR3 sequences. The sample was CD8+ T cells from PBMCs. The receptors derive from a human donor in good health.

This chain uses TRBV7-8 with TRBJ2-7; absent DNA, TCRdb's TRBD1 call cannot be checked. CDR1 and CDR2 (germline): SGHVS, FQNEAQ. The CDR3 spans 17 residues. The CDR3: CASSLAVPGAKPYEQYF.

V is TRBV5-6 and J is TRBJ1-6. The CDR3 is 12 amino acids. Germline assignment: CDR1 SGHDT and CDR2 YYEEEE. The CDR3 sequence is CASSSTRSPLHF.

This chain uses TRBV28 with TRBJ1-2. The CDR3 extends over 14 amino acids. Germline CDR1 MDHEN, CDR2 SYDVKM. CDR3 region: CASSLLTLNYGYTF.

V and J are TRBV5-4 and TRBJ2-2; without DNA, the TCRdb call of TRBD1 cannot be checked. The CDR3 is made up of 14 amino acids. The germline CDR1 and CDR2 sequences are SGHNT and YYREEE (reference sequence). The CDR3 sequence is CASSLDGGTGELFF.

This sequence joins TRBV5-4 and TRBJ2-3; TCRdb designates TRBD2, a call that cannot be tested without DNA. CDR1 and CDR2 from the germline V gene are SGHNT and YYREEE (reference sequence). This CDR3 is built from 15 residues. This chain's CDR3 is CASGTSGGAPDTQYF.

By frequency, this clonotype is medium-sized (0.01 to 0.1%). This chain connects TRBV29-1 to TRBJ2-1; TCRdb returns TRBD2, unconfirmable since there is no DNA. Germline lookup yields CDR1 SQVTM and CDR2 ANQGSEA. This CDR3 has 18 residues. Here the CDR3 reads CSVDILAGGSVGRNEQFF.

This chain joins TRBV5-1 and TRBJ1-5; TCRdb's assignment of TRBD1 cannot be checked, as there is no DNA. In germline, CDR1 is SGHRS, CDR2 YFSETQ. The CDR3 totals 15 residues. CDR3 region: CASSYTGAPNQPQHF. Using reference TRBV5-1 and TRBJ1-5 for the parts outside the CDR3, the full variable domain is KAGVTQTPRYLIKTRGQQVTLSCSPISGHRSVSWYQQTPGQGLQFLFEYFSETQRNKGNFPGRFSGRQFSNSRSEMNVSTLELGDSALYLCASSYTGAPNQPQHFGDGTRLSIL.

The gene calls are TRBV7-3 and TRBJ1-5. Germline CDR1 reads SGHTA; CDR2 reads FQGTGA. The CDR3 sequence is 13 residues long. CDR3 sequence reads: CASSLQGGQPQHF.

The chain joins TRBV7-9 to TRBJ2-1; as DNA is missing, the TRBD1 call by TCRdb cannot be tested. Germline V gene lookup returns CDR1 SEHNR and CDR2 FQNEAQ (reference sequence). CDR3 length: 16 residues. The CDR3 here is CASSFEGTGSFDEQFF.

The chain uses TRBV14 and TRBJ1-6; TCRdb reports TRBD1, a call that lacks DNA to check it against. There are 17 residues in the CDR3. Germline CDR1 reads SGHDN; CDR2 reads FVKESK. This CDR3 is CASSQDRRQWVPAPLHF.

The V call is TRBV15, the J call TRBJ1-6. CDR3 size: 15 residues. CDR1 LNHNV and CDR2 YYDKDF come from the germline V gene (reference sequence). The CDR3 is CATSRDKGLDSPLHF.

This clonotype counts as medium-sized by frequency. The chain employs TRBV5-1 and TRBJ1-5. Germline V CDR1 and CDR2: SGHRS, YFSETQ. This CDR3 has 14 amino acids. The CDR3 spells CASPIEGNNQPQHF. Combining the CDR3 with reference TRBV5-1 and TRBJ1-5 gives the whole variable domain KAGVTQTPRYLIKTRGQQVTLSCSPISGHRSVSWYQQTPGQGLQFLFEYFSETQRNKGNFPGRFSGRQFSNSRSEMNVSTLELGDSALYLCASPIEGNNQPQHFGDGTRLSIL.

The chain couples TRBV29-1 to TRBJ1-5. The CDR3 covers 13 residues. Per germline, CDR1 SQVTM and CDR2 ANQGSEA. CDR3 sequence: CSVSGGGNQPQHF. The complete variable domain, with remaining parts taken from reference TRBV29-1 and TRBJ1-5, reads SAVISQKPSRDICQRGTSLTIQCQVDSQVTMMFWYRQQPGQSLTLIATANQGSEATYESGFVIDKFPISRPNLTFSTLTVSNMSPEDSSIYLCSVSGGGNQPQHFGDGTRLSIL.

J is TRBJ2-7 and V is TRBV28; TCRdb's D call of TRBD1 is untestable without DNA. CDR3 length: 15 amino acids. Germline CDR1 MDHEN, CDR2 SYDVKM. CDR3 in amino acids: CASSPPGESSYEQYF.

This clonotype is identified as medium-sized from frequency. This chain joins TRBV7-9 and TRBJ2-1. This CDR3 has 14 amino acids. Germline values: CDR1 SEHNR, CDR2 FQNEAQ (reference sequence). The CDR3 loop is CASSPTTVYNEQFF.

This chain joins TRBV20-1 and TRBJ2-7; absent DNA, TCRdb's TRBD2 call cannot be checked. CDR3 length equals 16 residues. The germline V gene has CDR1 DFQATT and CDR2 SNEGSKA (reference sequence). CDR3 in amino acids: CSARIPSGRQPYEQYF.